This passage covers 21 T cell receptor beta chains from one sample sequenced in a study of blood T cell repertoires in COVID-19. Some clones are missing from TCRdb's copy, which holds only in-frame ones; the method was immunoSEQ multiplex PCR. The sample lists fewer than 250,000 clones; about four fifths were seen once. Sequencing used peripheral blood. All receptors come from an older woman with acute or convalescent COVID-19.

The chain recombines TRBV11-2 with TRBJ1-4, with 8 bases fitting TRBD1. Germline-derived CDR1 and CDR2 are SGHAT and FQNNGV. This CDR3 comprises 15 residues. V was clipped by 6 bases and J by 5 bases; unmatched bases: 8. The CDR3 sequence: CASSFGQGGNEKLFF. The CDR3 bases are TGTGCCAGCAGTTTCGGACAGGGAGGAAATGAAAAACTGTTTTTT.

The chain carries TRBV28 and TRBJ1-5; 10 positions agree with TRBD1. This CDR3 comprises 15 residues. J lost 6 bases, V lost 6 bases, and 8 bases had no gene match. Germline values: CDR1 MDHEN, CDR2 SYDVKM. The CDR3 bases are TGTGCCAGCAGCCGGACAGGGGGTTTGGGTCAGCCCCAGCATTTT. Its protein product is CASSRTGGLGQPQHF.

Here the CDR3 reads CASSLDKTTNEKLFF. CDR3 DNA: TGTGCCAGCAGCTTAGACAAAACAACTAATGAAAAACTGTTTTTT. The J gene is TRBJ1-4, the V gene TRBV7-2; unclear D gene. This CDR3 comprises 15 residues. CDR1 and CDR2 from the germline V gene are SGHTA and FQGNSA. Trimming left V 1 base short and J 0 bases short, with 6 bases between.

The V call is TRBV6-5, the J call TRBJ1-4; 10 nucleotides line up with TRBD1. The CDR3 totals 15 residues. V gave up 6 bases and J gave up 8 bases; unmatched junction bases: 9. Germline V gene lookup returns CDR1 MNHEY and CDR2 SVGAGI. CDR3 nucleotides: TGTGCCAGCAGGGGACAGGGGACAACTTCAGAAAAACTGTTTTTT. It encodes CASRGQGTTSEKLFF.

A few counts support this clone. The V and J genes are TRBV5-1 and TRBJ2-2, with 10 bases matching TRBD1. Trimming took 0 bases from V and 7 from J; bases not matched to a gene: 3. Germline V lookup: CDR1 SGHRS, CDR2 YFSETQ. This CDR3 contains 15 residues. CDR3 amino acids: CASSLAGQGIGELFF. The DNA of the CDR3 is TGCGCCAGCAGCTTGGCGGGACAGGGGATCGGGGAGCTGTTTTTT.

The V call is TRBV30, the J call TRBJ2-3; 8 bases match TRBD1. This CDR3 spans 12 amino acids. The V segment lost 7 bases and the J segment 9 bases; nucleotides outside the gene matches: 9. Germline-derived CDR1 and CDR2 are GTSNPN and SVGIG (reference sequence). This CDR3 reads CAFLSRGLTQYF. The CDR3 nucleotides are TGTGCCTTCCTATCCAGGGGGCTAACGCAGTATTTT.

The chain couples TRBV7-8 to TRBJ1-2; D gene uncertain. The V and J ends lost 2 bases and 7 bases respectively, with 17 bases between them. Germline assignment: CDR1 SGHVS and CDR2 FQNEAQ. The CDR3 loop spans 15 amino acids. The CDR3 is CASSLFVQINSGYTF. CDR3 in DNA: TGTGCCAGCAGCTTATTCGTACAGATTAATTCTGGCTACACCTTC.

This clone came up once. V and J are TRBV4-2 and TRBJ2-5, with 8 bases that match TRBD1. Losses at the gene ends were 3 bases for V and 6 bases for J; bases not matched to a gene: 6. The CDR3 length is 14 residues. CDR1 is LGHNA and CDR2 is YNFKEQ in the germline V gene. In DNA form, the CDR3 reads TGTGCCAGCAGCCAGGACAGGGTGGACAAGACCCAGTACTTC. Translating gives CASSQDRVDKTQYF.

This sequence joins TRBV18 and TRBJ1-2; 7 positions match TRBD1. V was pared by 6 bases and J by 0 bases, with 10 bases of the junction left unmatched. CDR3 size: 16 residues. Per germline, CDR1 KGHSH and CDR2 LQKENI. This CDR3 is CASSPRTGQANYGYTF. For the CDR3, the DNA is TGTGCCAGCTCTCCTCGGACAGGCCAAGCTAACTATGGCTACACCTTC.

This clone was seen a single time. This chain joins TRBV7-2 and TRBJ2-5; the D gene is possibly TRBD1 (6 bases). This CDR3 has 13 amino acids. Germline CDR1 is SGHTA and CDR2 is FQGNSA. The V end was cut by 5 bases, the J end by 3 bases, with 10 bases between. This CDR3 reads CASSRYREETQYF. The CDR3 DNA is TGTGCCAGCAGCCGCTACAGGGAAGAGACCCAGTACTTC.

The genes are TRBV11-3 and TRBJ2-5, with a tentative D call TRBD2 (6 bases). Trimming shortened V by 5 bases and J by 0 bases, and 7 bases separated the two germline ends. This CDR3 is 13 amino acids long. Per the germline V gene, CDR1 is SGHNT and CDR2 is YENEEA. The CDR3 DNA sequence: TGTGCCAGCAGCGGGGGGTACCAAGAGACCCAGTACTTC. Its protein is CASSGGYQETQYF.

The J gene is TRBJ1-5, the V gene TRBV11-2, with 7 nucleotides matching TRBD1. Germline V gives CDR1 SGHAT, CDR2 FQNNGV. The J segment lost 6 bases and the V segment lost 7 bases, leaving 6 bases of the junction unmatched. The CDR3 runs to 13 residues. The CDR3 DNA follows: TGTGCCAGCAACGGACAGGTCGGTCAGCCCCAGCATTTT. It codes for CASNGQVGQPQHF.

V is TRBV4-3 and J is TRBJ2-1; 9 positions match TRBD2. The ends lost 5 bases at V and 9 bases at J; junction bases unmatched: 11. Germline V lookup: CDR1 LGHNA, CDR2 YSLEER. The CDR3 runs 15 residues. The CDR3 DNA is TGCGCCAGCAGCGCCATAGCGGGGGATCAAAGTGAGCAGTTCTTC. Translation gives CASSAIAGDQSEQFF.

The table lists this clone with a few counts. V usage is TRBV5-1 and J usage is TRBJ1-1; no clear D. V was clipped by 7 bases and J by 9 bases, with 16 bases between them. The CDR3 length is 12 residues. CDR1 is SGHRS, CDR2 YFSETQ, per germline. CDR3 loop: CASLISQNKAFF. The CDR3 nucleotides are TGCGCCAGCCTTATATCGCAGAATAAAGCTTTCTTT.

V is TRBV6-6 and J is TRBJ2-6; D may be TRBD1 (6 bases). CDR1 and CDR2 from the germline V gene are MNHNY and SVGAGI (reference sequence). The germline V and J ends were trimmed by 5 bases and 0 bases, with 17 bases remaining between them. This CDR3 is 18 amino acids long. In DNA, the CDR3 is TGTGCCAGCAGTCCTAGGACAGCTCCGATCTCTGGGGCCAACGTCCTGACTTTC. This gives the protein CASSPRTAPISGANVLTF.

The J gene is TRBJ1-1, the V gene TRBV15, with unresolved D. CDR1 and CDR2 from the germline V gene are LNHNV and YYDKDF (reference sequence). The CDR3 runs to 15 residues. The V end lost 0 bases, the J end lost 2 bases, and 10 bases lay between the germline ends. CDR3 sequence: CATSRDRHINTEAFF. The CDR3 DNA sequence: TGTGCCACCAGCAGAGATCGACATATTAACACTGAAGCTTTCTTT.

The chain recombines TRBV5-1 with TRBJ1-1; TRBD1 matches 8 bases. CDR3 length equals 15 residues. Trimming removed 4 bases from V and 1 base from J; junction bases left unmatched: 6. Looked up from germline, CDR1 is SGHRS and CDR2 is YFSETQ. DNA for the CDR3: TGCGCCAGCAGCCCCCGACAGGGGACGAACACTGAAGCTTTCTTT. Protein sequence: CASSPRQGTNTEAFF.

J is TRBJ1-2 and V is TRBV2; TRBD1 matches 8 bases. V lost 3 bases, J lost 4 bases, and 1 base stayed unmatched. Germline V gene sequence: CDR1 SNHLY, CDR2 FYNNEI. This CDR3 is built from 13 residues. This CDR3 is CASSDGQGYGYTF. CDR3 sequence (DNA): TGTGCCAGCAGTGATGGACAGGGCTATGGCTACACCTTC.

J is TRBJ2-1 and V is TRBV5-1; 10 nucleotides match TRBD2. Germline V gives CDR1 SGHRS, CDR2 YFSETQ. This CDR3 spans 19 amino acids. Trimming removed 3 bases from V and 0 bases from J; junction bases left unmatched: 12. CDR3 in amino acids: CASSSPRSGGSISYNEQFF. In DNA, the CDR3 is TGCGCCAGCAGCTCGCCCCGTAGCGGGGGGTCGATCTCCTACAATGAGCAGTTCTTC. Based on the CDR3 plus reference TRBV5-1 and TRBJ2-1, the full variable domain is KAGVTQTPRYLIKTRGQQVTLSCSPISGHRSVSWYQQTPGQGLQFLFEYFSETQRNKGNFPGRFSGRQFSNSRSEMNVSTLELGDSALYLCASSSPRSGGSISYNEQFFGPGTRLTVL.

CDR3 loop: CASSITPGGEKLFF. In DNA, the CDR3 is TGTGCCAGCAGCATAACACCCGGAGGTGAAAAACTGTTTTTT. The chain couples TRBV9 to TRBJ1-4; D is unresolved. The germline V and J ends were trimmed by 4 bases and 7 bases, with 14 bases remaining between them. This CDR3 is 14 amino acids long. Germline CDR1 SGDLS, CDR2 YYNGEE.

The chain links TRBV19 to TRBJ1-1; no clear D. The germline V gene has CDR1 LNHDA and CDR2 SQIVND (reference sequence). CDR3 length equals 14 residues. The ends were cut back, 7 bases at V and 2 bases at J, with 14 bases in the middle. CDR3 sequence (DNA): TGTGCCAGTACCGGACTCATGGCAAACACTGAAGCTTTCTTT. Its protein product is CASTGLMANTEAFF.